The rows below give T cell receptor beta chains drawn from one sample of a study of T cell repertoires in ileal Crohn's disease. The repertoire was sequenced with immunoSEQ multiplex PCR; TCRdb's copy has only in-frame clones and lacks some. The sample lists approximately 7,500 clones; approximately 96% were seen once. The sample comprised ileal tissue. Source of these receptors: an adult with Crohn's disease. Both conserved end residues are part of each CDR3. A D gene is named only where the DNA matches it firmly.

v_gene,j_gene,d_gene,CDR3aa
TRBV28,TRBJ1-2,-,CASRVGGAYGYTF
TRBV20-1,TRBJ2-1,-,CSPRGNEQFF
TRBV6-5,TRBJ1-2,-,CASSYGMGGDYGYTF
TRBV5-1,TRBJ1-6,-,CASRRGDNSPLHF
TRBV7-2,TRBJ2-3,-,CASSLDGGLTDTQYF
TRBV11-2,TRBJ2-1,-,CASSSAGVHEQFF
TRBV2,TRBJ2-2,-,CASSSANTGELFF
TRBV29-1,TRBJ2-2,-,CSVGNRRTGELFF
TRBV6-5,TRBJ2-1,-,CASSYARVSEQFF
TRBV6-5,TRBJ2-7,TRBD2,CASSRGGRGSYEQYF
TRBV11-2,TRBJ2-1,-,CASSKRDFFSYNEQFF
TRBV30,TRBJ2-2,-,CAWSVQAGELFF
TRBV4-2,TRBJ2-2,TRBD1,CASSQATGGATHGELFF
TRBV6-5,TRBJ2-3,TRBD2,CASSLSAGGDTQYF
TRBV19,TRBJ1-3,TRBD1,CASSMGQTSSGNTIYF
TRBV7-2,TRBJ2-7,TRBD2,CASSLVRAGGYEQYF
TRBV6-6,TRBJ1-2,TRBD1,CASSYDQGARNYGYTF
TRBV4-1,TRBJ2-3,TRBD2,CASSQGRGLAGGPGTDTQYF
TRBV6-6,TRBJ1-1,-,CASSYSSVLNTEAFF
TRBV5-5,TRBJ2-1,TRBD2,CASSLSLTSANNEQFF
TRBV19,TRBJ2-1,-,CASSPAVPPGAYNEQFF
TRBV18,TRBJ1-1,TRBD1,CASSPKSTGGATEAFF
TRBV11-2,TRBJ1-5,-,CASSLSGSNQPQHF
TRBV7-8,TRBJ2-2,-,CASSFAGWAGELFF
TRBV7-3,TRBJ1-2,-,CASSLILQGEDTF
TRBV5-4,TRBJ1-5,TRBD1,CASSLGFDRGSHVTQHF
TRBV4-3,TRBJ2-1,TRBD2,CASSQRHIGRGGSSYNEQFF
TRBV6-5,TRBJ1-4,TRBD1,CASSYWAGTGVEKLFF
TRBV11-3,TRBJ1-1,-,CASSIEGGTEAFF
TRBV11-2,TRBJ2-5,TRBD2,CASSTRLAGGLQETQYF
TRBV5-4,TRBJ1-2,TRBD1,CASSLSPGTANYGYTF
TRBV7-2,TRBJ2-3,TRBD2,CASSLAIAGPGRDTQYF
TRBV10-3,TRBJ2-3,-,CAISETTLPVGGTDTQYF
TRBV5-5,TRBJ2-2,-,CASSRGNTGELFF
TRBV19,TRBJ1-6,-,CASTRQDRNNSPLHF
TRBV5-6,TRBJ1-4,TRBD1,CASSPRGQGREKLFF
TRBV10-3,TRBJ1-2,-,CAITREVNYGYTF
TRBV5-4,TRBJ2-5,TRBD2,CASSFFSGDGETQYF
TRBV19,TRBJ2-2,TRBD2,CASSLTSGAVNGELFF
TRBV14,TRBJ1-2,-,CASSKQRYGYTF
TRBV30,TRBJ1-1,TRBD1,CAWGKQGELNTEAFF
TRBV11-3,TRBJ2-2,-,CASRRGPPNTGELFF